This T cell receptor beta chain was retrieved from a study of blood T cell repertoires in COVID-19. At the level of the study: From T cells, B-cell-depleted T cells, or PBMCs came the material, which was cDNA or gDNA.

Authors' analysis steps: The authors estimated nucleated cell counts from reference gene primer amplification. Repertoires were generated with immunoSEQ multiplex PCR, while TCRdb's copy carries only in-frame clones and drops some. D and trimming come from the DNA, and the V and J calls and clone size come from that table. The sample yields about 200,000 clones, about nine tenths seen once. This CDR3 has 20 amino acids. This sequence originates from a woman in her 50s with acute or convalescent COVID-19. The rearrangement links TRBV21-1 to TRBJ1-4; TRBD1, as called in the table, went unchecked against the DNA. TRBV21-1 is marked as a pseudogene. The sequenced sample was peripheral blood. CDR3 DNA: TGTGCCAGCAGCTACGCCCCGGACAGATATAAGAACGCAACTAATGAAAAACTGTTTTTT. It codes for CASSYAPDRYKNATNEKLFF.